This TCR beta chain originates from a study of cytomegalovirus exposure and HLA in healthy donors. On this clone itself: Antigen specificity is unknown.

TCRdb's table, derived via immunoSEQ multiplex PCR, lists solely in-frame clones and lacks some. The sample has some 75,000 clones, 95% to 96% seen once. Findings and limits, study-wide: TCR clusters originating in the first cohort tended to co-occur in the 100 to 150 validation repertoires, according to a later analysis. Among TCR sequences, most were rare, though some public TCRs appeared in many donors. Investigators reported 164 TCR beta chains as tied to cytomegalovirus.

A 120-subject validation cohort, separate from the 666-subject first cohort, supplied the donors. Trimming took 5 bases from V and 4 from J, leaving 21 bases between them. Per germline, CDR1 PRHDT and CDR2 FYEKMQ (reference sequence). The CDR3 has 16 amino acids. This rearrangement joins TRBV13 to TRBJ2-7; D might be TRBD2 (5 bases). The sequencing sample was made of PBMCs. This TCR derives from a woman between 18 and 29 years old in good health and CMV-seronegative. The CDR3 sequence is CASSPQLRGLFYEQYF. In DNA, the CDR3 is TGTGCCAGCAGCCCCCAGCTTAGAGGGCTATTTTACGAGCAGTACTTC.